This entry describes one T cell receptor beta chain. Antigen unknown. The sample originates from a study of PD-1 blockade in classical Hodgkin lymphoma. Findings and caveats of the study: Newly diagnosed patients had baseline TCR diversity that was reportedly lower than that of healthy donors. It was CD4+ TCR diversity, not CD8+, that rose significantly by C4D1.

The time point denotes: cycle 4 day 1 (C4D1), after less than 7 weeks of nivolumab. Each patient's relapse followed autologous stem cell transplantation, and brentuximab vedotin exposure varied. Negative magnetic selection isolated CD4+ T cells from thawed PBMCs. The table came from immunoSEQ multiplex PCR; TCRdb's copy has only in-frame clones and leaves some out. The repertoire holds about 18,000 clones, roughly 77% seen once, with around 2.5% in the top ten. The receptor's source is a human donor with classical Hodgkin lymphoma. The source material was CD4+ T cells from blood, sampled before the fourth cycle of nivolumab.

CDR3 residues: CASSVTGAYGYTF. CDR3 in DNA: TGTGCCAGCAGCGTAACAGGGGCCTATGGCTACACCTTC. V gene TRBV5-6 combines with J gene TRBJ1-2; 7 nucleotides align to TRBD1. Trimming at V came to 4 bases and at J to 4 bases, leaving 4 bases not matched to a gene. The CDR3 loop spans 13 amino acids. Looked up from germline, CDR1 is SGHDT and CDR2 is YYEEEE.